Listed here are 3 T cell receptor beta chains from one sample, sequenced in a study of T cell responses to AZD1222 COVID-19 vaccine. Repertoires were generated with immunoSEQ multiplex PCR, while TCRdb's copy carries only in-frame clones and drops some. This sample has roughly 120,000 clones, with approximately 94% found just once. The specimen comprised peripheral blood, sampled on day 0 of AZD1222 vaccination. The receptors were gathered from an adult in good health.

V and J are TRBV5-5 and TRBJ1-1; possible D gene TRBD1, 5 bases. The CDR3 runs to 15 residues. Germline V gives CDR1 SGHKS, CDR2 YYEKEE (reference sequence). V lost 0 bases to trimming and J lost 0 bases, with 9 bases between them. The CDR3 nucleotides are TGTGCCAGCAGCTTGGTCGGAGGGGTGAACACTGAAGCTTTCTTT. Protein sequence: CASSLVGGVNTEAFF. Supplemented by reference TRBV5-5 and TRBJ1-1, the full variable domain reads DAGVTQSPTHLIKTRGQQVTLRCSPISGHKSVSWYQQVLGQGPQFIFQYYEKEERGRGNFPDRFSARQFPNYSSELNVNALLLGDSALYLCASSLVGGVNTEAFFGQGTRLTVV.

V is TRBV10-3 and J is TRBJ2-1; TRBD2 matches 15 bases. This CDR3 has 17 residues. Germline-derived CDR1 and CDR2 are ENHRY and SYGVKD. V was clipped by 4 bases and J by 7 bases; unmatched bases: 8. The CDR3 loop is CAISGKTGLAGGNEQFF. The CDR3 region has the DNA TGTGCCATCAGTGGCAAAACGGGACTAGCGGGAGGTAATGAGCAGTTCTTC.

The chain couples TRBV10-3 to TRBJ2-1, with 9 bases lining up with TRBD2. The CDR3 is 16 residues long. Trimming took 4 bases from V and 3 from J; bases not matched to a gene: 7. Germline values: CDR1 ENHRY, CDR2 SYGVKD. CDR3 nucleotides: TGTGCCATCAGTGGAGATAGCGGGAGTGGCTACAATGAGCAGTTCTTC. It encodes CAISGDSGSGYNEQFF.